Below, 18 T cell receptor beta chains from the same sample are listed, as sequenced in a study of T cell repertoires in cytomegalovirus infection. MiXCR, run by TCRdb on the reads, gives a single entry per CDR3 protein. The data show about 330,000 distinct CDR3 sequences, over 7.5% seen once. The sequenced material came from PBMCs. The receptor set was obtained from a human donor in good health (CMV status not recorded). Some clones in this sample may be carry-over from other donors' samples.

This rearrangement joins TRBV7-3 to TRBJ2-1; the match to TRBD2 covers 10 bases. Germline CDR1 SGHTA, CDR2 FQGTGA. This CDR3 region has 16 residues. Unmatched junction bases numbered 9, after V lost 1 base and J lost 9 bases. Here the CDR3 reads CASSLSASGGKVEQFF. The CDR3 bases are TGTGCCAGCAGCTTAAGCGCTAGCGGGGGCAAGGTTGAGCAGTTCTTC.

This clonotype was found many times. The chain employs TRBV7-2 and TRBJ2-1, with 15 bases lining up with TRBD2. With V trimmed by 4 bases and J by 7 bases, 5 bases remained unmatched. Germline loops: CDR1 SGHTA, CDR2 FQGNSA. This CDR3 comprises 16 residues. Here the CDR3 reads CASSSGLAGGRNEQFF. In DNA form, the CDR3 reads TGTGCCAGCAGCTCCGGACTAGCGGGGGGGCGGAATGAGCAGTTCTTC.

In this sample, this clonotype turned up many times. The chain has TRBV28 and TRBJ2-7, with 7 bases lining up with TRBD2. Trimming cost V 6 bases and J 6 bases; bases outside gene matches: 11. The germline gives CDR1 MDHEN, CDR2 SYDVKM. The length of the CDR3 is 14 residues. The CDR3 DNA reads TGTGCCAGCAGCAAGTTGACTAGCACCTCCGAGCAGTACTTC. This sequence encodes CASSKLTSTSEQYF.

This clonotype was picked up many times. V gene TRBV4-3 combines with J gene TRBJ2-7, with 7 bases aligning to TRBD2. The CDR3 extends over 14 amino acids. The junction had 1 base not matched to a gene; V was cut back by 2 bases and J by 0 bases. Germline CDR1 and CDR2: LGHNA and YSLEER. CDR3 amino acids: CASSQWTSSYEQYF. In DNA form, the CDR3 reads TGCGCCAGCAGCCAATGGACTAGCTCCTACGAGCAGTACTTC.

This clonotype appeared many times. V usage is TRBV7-2 and J usage is TRBJ1-3; D is perhaps TRBD1 (5 bases). The CDR3 length is 15 residues. V was pared by 5 bases and J by 1 base, with 12 bases between. Germline CDR1 reads SGHTA; CDR2 reads FQGNSA. CDR3 nucleotide sequence: TGTGCCAGCAGCCTCCTCGACAGTTCTGGAAACACCATATATTTT. Translating it yields CASSLLDSSGNTIYF.

V usage is TRBV28 and J usage is TRBJ1-1, with TRBD1 as a possible D gene (6 bases). Per germline, CDR1 MDHEN and CDR2 SYDVKM. Trimming took 6 bases from V and 3 from J, leaving 14 bases between them. The CDR3 covers 14 residues. The CDR3 sequence is CASSYGGRDTEAFF. The CDR3 coding sequence is TGTGCCAGCAGCTATGGGGGCCGAGACACTGAAGCTTTCTTT. Full variable domain (outside the CDR3, taken from reference TRBV28 and TRBJ1-1): DVKVTQSSRYLVKRTGEKVFLECVQDMDHENMFWYRQDPGLGLRLIYFSYDVKMKEKGDIPEGYSVSREKKERFSLILESASTNQTSMYLCASSYGGRDTEAFFGQGTRLTVV.

Many counts were recorded for this clonotype. CDR3 sequence: CASSSQGNYGYTF. In DNA form, the CDR3 reads TGTGCCAGCAGTTCTCAGGGGAACTATGGCTACACCTTC. This chain uses TRBV12-3 or TRBV12-4 with TRBJ1-2; a weak D match, TRBD1 (6 bases). The ends were cut back, 4 bases at V and 2 bases at J, with 8 bases in the middle. This CDR3 region has 13 residues.

V is TRBV2 and J is TRBJ1-1; D remains ambiguous. The germline gives CDR1 SNHLY, CDR2 FYNNEI. The CDR3 sequence is 13 residues long. The V end was cut by 0 bases, the J end by 8 bases, with 10 bases between. CDR3 amino acids: CASSEARLAEAFF. CDR3 sequence (DNA): TGTGCCAGCAGTGAAGCGCGCTTGGCAGAAGCTTTCTTT.

This clonotype came up many times. J is TRBJ2-3 and V is TRBV11-2, with TRBD2 identical over 8 bases. The germline V gene encodes CDR1 SGHAT and CDR2 FQNNGV. J gave up 1 base and V 3 bases, and 12 bases lay outside the gene matches. The CDR3 covers 18 residues. CDR3 sequence: CASSFFRAGASGTDTQYF. CDR3 DNA sequence: TGTGCCAGCAGCTTTTTCAGAGCGGGGGCTTCGGGCACAGATACGCAGTATTTT.

At least ten counts were recorded for this clonotype. The rearrangement joins TRBV7-2 to TRBJ1-2; 8 positions match TRBD1. Germline values: CDR1 SGHTA, CDR2 FQGNSA. The CDR3 has 15 residues. The junction had 4 bases not matched to a gene; V was cut back by 1 base and J by 3 bases. CDR3 protein: CASSLGGQADYGYTF. As DNA, the CDR3 is TGTGCCAGCAGCTTAGGGGGACAGGCTGACTATGGCTACACCTTC.

There are a few counts of this clonotype. The chain couples TRBV5-1 to TRBJ2-6, with D unresolved. Trimming shortened V by 5 bases and J by 0 bases, and 15 bases separated the two germline ends. CDR3 length: 17 residues. From germline, CDR1 is SGHRS and CDR2 YFSETQ. The CDR3 DNA reads TGCGCCAGCAGTCGTGGTGGGCGAGACTCTGGGGCCAACGTCCTGACTTTC. Translating it yields CASSRGGRDSGANVLTF.

There are a few counts of this clonotype. This sequence joins TRBV2 and TRBJ1-2, with TRBD1 identical over 10 bases. The CDR3 runs to 13 residues. V trimming: 6 bases; J trimming: 14 bases; junction bases outside the gene matches: 12. CDR1 SNHLY and CDR2 FYNNEI come from the germline V gene. As DNA, the CDR3 is TGTGCCAGCAGATCATCCAGACAGGGGGCTCATACCTTC. This codes for CASRSSRQGAHTF.

The chain couples TRBV6-1 to TRBJ2-1; TRBD2 might be the D (6 bases). Germline-derived CDR1 and CDR2 are MNHNS and SASEGT. CDR3 length equals 15 residues. Trimming left V 5 bases short and J 5 bases short, with 16 bases between. The CDR3: CASSLELAWNNEQFF. DNA of the CDR3: TGTGCCAGCAGTCTGGAACTAGCATGGAACAATGAGCAGTTCTTC.

This clonotype has at least ten counts. V and J are TRBV4-3 and TRBJ1-6; D perhaps matches TRBD1 (5 bases). The V end was cut by 0 bases, the J end by 7 bases, with 13 bases between. The CDR3 length is 16 residues. CDR1 and CDR2 from the germline V gene are LGHNA and YSLEER. The CDR3: CASSQDGLAGNSPLHF. The CDR3, as DNA: TGCGCCAGCAGCCAAGATGGACTGGCAGGGAATTCACCCCTCCACTTT.

The J gene is TRBJ2-3, the V gene TRBV19; TRBD2 matches 7 bases. Germline CDR1 LNHDA, CDR2 SQIVND (reference sequence). V lost 3 bases, J lost 5 bases, and 8 bases stayed unmatched. CDR3 size: 15 residues. CDR3 DNA sequence: TGTGCCAGTAGTATGCGCGGGACGGGGGGAGATACGCAGTATTTT. Residues: CASSMRGTGGDTQYF.

A few counts support this clonotype. The chain carries TRBV7-6 and TRBJ2-7; D may correspond to TRBD1 or TRBD2 (6 bases each). The CDR3 runs to 14 residues. The germline gives CDR1 SGHVS, CDR2 FNYEAQ. V was cut by 4 bases and J by 0 bases, with 10 bases left in between. CDR3 loop: CASSSQGGSYEQYF. CDR3 sequence (DNA): TGTGCCAGCAGCTCACAGGGAGGCTCCTACGAGCAGTACTTC.

This chain connects TRBV7-9 to TRBJ1-2; unclear D gene. Germline V gene sequence: CDR1 SEHNR, CDR2 FQNEAQ (reference sequence). Trimming stripped 1 base from V and 0 bases from J, with 9 bases between. The CDR3 is 15 amino acids. CDR3 nucleotides: TGTGCCAGCAGCTTAGGGCAGTCAGCTAACTATGGCTACACCTTC. It yields the protein CASSLGQSANYGYTF.

The rearrangement links TRBV10-3 to TRBJ1-1; 8 nucleotides align to TRBD1. CDR1 and CDR2 (germline): ENHRY, SYGVKD. Unmatched junction bases numbered 6, after V lost 5 bases and J lost 4 bases. CDR3 length: 14 amino acids. The chain's CDR3 is CAISPDRAGTEAFF. CDR3 nucleotide sequence: TGTGCCATCAGTCCGGACAGGGCCGGCACTGAAGCTTTCTTT.